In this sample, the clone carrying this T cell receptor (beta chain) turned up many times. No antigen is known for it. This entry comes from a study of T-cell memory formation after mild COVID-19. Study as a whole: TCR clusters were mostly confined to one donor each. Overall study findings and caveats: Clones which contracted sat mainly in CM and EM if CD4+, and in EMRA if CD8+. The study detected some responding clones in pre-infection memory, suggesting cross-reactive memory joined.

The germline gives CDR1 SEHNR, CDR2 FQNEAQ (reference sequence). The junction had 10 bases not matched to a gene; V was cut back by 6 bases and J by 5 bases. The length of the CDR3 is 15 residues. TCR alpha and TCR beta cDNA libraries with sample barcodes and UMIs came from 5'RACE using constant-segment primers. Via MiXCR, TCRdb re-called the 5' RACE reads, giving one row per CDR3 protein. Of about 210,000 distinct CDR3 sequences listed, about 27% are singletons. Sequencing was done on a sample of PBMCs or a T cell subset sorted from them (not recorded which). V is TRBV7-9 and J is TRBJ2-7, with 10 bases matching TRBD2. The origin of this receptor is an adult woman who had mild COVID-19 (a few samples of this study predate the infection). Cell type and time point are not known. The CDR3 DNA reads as TGTGCCAGCAGGAAAGCGGGAGGGCCCCCGGACGAGCAGTACTTC. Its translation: CASRKAGGPPDEQYF. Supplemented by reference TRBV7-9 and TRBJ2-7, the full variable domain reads DTGVSQNPRHKITKRGQNVTFRCDPISEHNRLYWYRQTLGQGPEFLTYFQNEAQLEKSRLLSDRFSAERPKGSFSTLEIQRTEQGDSAMYLCASRKAGGPPDEQYFGPGTRLTVT.